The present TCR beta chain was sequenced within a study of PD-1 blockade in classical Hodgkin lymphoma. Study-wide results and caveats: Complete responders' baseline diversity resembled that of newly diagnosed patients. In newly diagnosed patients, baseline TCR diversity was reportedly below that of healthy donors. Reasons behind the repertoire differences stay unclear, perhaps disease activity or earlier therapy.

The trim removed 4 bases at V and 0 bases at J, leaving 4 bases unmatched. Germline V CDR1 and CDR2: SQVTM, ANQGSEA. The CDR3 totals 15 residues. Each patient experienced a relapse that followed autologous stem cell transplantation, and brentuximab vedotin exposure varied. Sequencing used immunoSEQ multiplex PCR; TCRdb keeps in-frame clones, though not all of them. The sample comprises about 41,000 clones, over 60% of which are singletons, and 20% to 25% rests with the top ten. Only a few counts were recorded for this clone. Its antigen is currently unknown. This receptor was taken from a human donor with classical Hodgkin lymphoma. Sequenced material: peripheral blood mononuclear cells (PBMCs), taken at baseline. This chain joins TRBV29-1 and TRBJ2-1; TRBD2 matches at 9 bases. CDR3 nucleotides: TGCAGCGTTGGATCAGCGGGAGGCTCCTACAATGAGCAGTTCTTC. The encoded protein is CSVGSAGGSYNEQFF.